Below, 32 T cell receptor beta chains from the same sample are listed, as sequenced in a study of tumor-infiltrating lymphocytes in primary liver carcinoma. Starting material of 450 to 550 ng total RNA yielded TCR beta cDNA via a constant-region primer. Slightly modified ARM-PCR with three nested multiplex PCR rounds yielded TCR beta libraries. The first two PCR rounds used TRBV1-TRBV30 primers with a Cbeta primer, 9 to 10 cycles each. TCRdb passed the multiplex PCR reads through MiXCR, listing each CDR3 protein once. The sample has 40,000 to 45,000 distinct CDR3 sequences, around 70% seen once; the top ten hold about 19%. Total RNA and DNA came together from about 21-30 mg of bulk tissue without cell sorting. The sequenced sample was liver tumor tissue from sampling region 2. The subset denotes: tumor region T2, inferior pole. The receptors derive from a man between 35 and 55 years old with primary liver carcinoma and hepatitis B virus infection.

Comment on this clonotype: At one boundary the junction diverges from the germline segment, which might be a read error. This chain links TRBV5-4 with TRBJ1-2; 8 bases fit TRBD1. The CDR3 is 14 amino acids. Germline V gene sequence: CDR1 SGHNT, CDR2 YYREEE (reference sequence). CDR3 amino acids: CAASGKQGDYSYTF. CDR3 DNA: TGTGCCGCCAGTGGCAAACAGGGGGACTATAGCTACACCTTC.

This chain uses TRBV29-1 with TRBJ2-1, with a tentative D call TRBD2 (6 bases). V was trimmed by 5 bases and J by 9 bases, leaving 26 bases between them. Germline lookup yields CDR1 SQVTM and CDR2 ANQGSEA. The length of the CDR3 is 16 residues. The CDR3 nucleotides read TGCAGCGTTAGGACTAACTGGAGAGGATTTTTGAGTGAGCAGTTCTTC. Translated, it gives CSVRTNWRGFLSEQFF.

V gene TRBV30 combines with J gene TRBJ2-1; 15 nucleotides align to TRBD2. Trimming took 1 base from V and 15 from J; bases not matched to a gene: 13. CDR1 and CDR2 (germline): GTSNPN, SVGIG (reference sequence). The CDR3 is 16 residues long. The CDR3 loop is CAWSARTSGRENDLFF. CDR3 DNA: TGTGCCTGGAGTGCTCGGACTAGCGGGAGGGAGAATGACCTGTTCTTC.

As for this clonotype: Compared with germline, one end of the junction differs, possibly owing to a read error. The rearrangement joins TRBV6-1 to TRBJ2-7; 9 bases match TRBD2. From germline, CDR1 is MNHNS and CDR2 SASEGT. The CDR3 is 15 amino acids. The CDR3 region is CASTSSGSLIYEQYF. The CDR3 nucleotides are TGTGCCAGCACGAGTAGCGGGAGCCTTATCTATGAGCAGTATTTC.

The chain couples TRBV29-1 to TRBJ1-1, with TRBD1 matching over 8 bases. V trimming: 0 bases; J trimming: 10 bases; junction bases outside the gene matches: 10. The CDR3 extends over 14 amino acids. Germline V lookup: CDR1 SQVTM, CDR2 ANQGSEA. The CDR3 DNA reads TGCAGCGTTGAAGAATGGACAGGGAGGGCTGGAGCTTTCTTT. This gives the protein CSVEEWTGRAGAFF.

As concerns this clonotype: Because the CDR3 is missing its conserved closing phenylalanine or tryptophan, this is likely a read error. This chain uses TRBV11-1 with TRBJ2-1; D could derive from TRBD1 or TRBD2 (5 bases each). This CDR3 contains 15 residues. V shed 9 bases and J shed 5 bases, with 20 bases lying between them. The V gene's germline CDR1 is SGHAT and CDR2 FQDESV (reference sequence). The CDR3 nucleotides are TGTGCCAGTAACTTCCAGGGACCGCTGGACAATGAGCAGTTCCTC. This sequence encodes CASNFQGPLDNEQFL.

Details on this clonotype: Its ends do not fully match the called genes, so a read error is possible. The chain combines TRBV10-2 with TRBJ2-7, with TRBD2 as a possible D gene (6 bases). Germline V gives CDR1 WSHSY, CDR2 SAAADI. CDR3 length: 14 residues. The CDR3 DNA is TGCGCCAGCATCGAGACAGAGGGAGGATACGAGCAATACTTC. Translation: CASIETEGGYEQYF.

About this clonotype itself: The germline gene is not matched at one end of the junction; a read error may be the cause. The chain carries TRBV5-1 and TRBJ2-1; 10 bases are a match to TRBD2. This CDR3 has 14 amino acids. Germline CDR1 SGHRS, CDR2 YFSETQ. The DNA of the CDR3 is TGCGCCAGCAGCTCTAGCGGGGGCTACAATGGGCAGCTCTTC. Encoded protein: CASSSSGGYNGQLF.

The chain uses TRBV5-1 and TRBJ1-1; weak D call: TRBD1 (6 bases). The CDR3 totals 13 residues. V dropped 0 bases and J dropped 11 bases, with 14 bases sitting between them. CDR1 is SGHRS and CDR2 is YFSETQ in the germline V gene. The CDR3 bases are TGCGCCAGCAGCTTGGTAGGGGGGACTGGGGCTTTCTTT. Protein product: CASSLVGGTGAFF.

The gene calls are TRBV19 and TRBJ2-2, with no clear D. The CDR3 consists of 14 residues. Germline V gives CDR1 LNHDA, CDR2 SQIVND (reference sequence). V lost 5 bases, J lost 4 bases, and 11 bases lay in between. The CDR3 DNA reads as TGTGCCAGTAGTTCCTCAGTGGCCACCGGGGAGCTGTTTTTT. Translation: CASSSSVATGELFF.

The chain employs TRBV29-1 and TRBJ2-7; the D is unclear. V was trimmed by 5 bases and J by 1 base, leaving 15 bases between them. Germline V gene data show CDR1 as SQVTM and CDR2 as ANQGSEA. The length of the CDR3 is 14 residues. The CDR3 DNA follows: TGCAGCGTTTGGGCAACTCAAATGTCCTACGAGCAGTACTTC. It codes for CSVWATQMSYEQYF.

In regard to this clonotype: At one of its ends the junction is not consistent with the germline gene, which may arise from a read error. The V call is TRBV6-1, the J call TRBJ2-7, with D perhaps matching TRBD1 (6 bases). The CDR3 covers 13 residues. CDR1 MNHNS and CDR2 SASEGT come from the germline V gene. CDR3 DNA sequence: TGCGCCAGCACCCAGACAGGTTCCTACGAGCAGTACTTC. Residues: CASTQTGSYEQYF.

The rearrangement joins TRBV11-2 to TRBJ2-1; D not certain. The CDR3 is made up of 14 amino acids. V was trimmed by 1 base and J by 9 bases, leaving 13 bases between them. Germline V gene sequence: CDR1 SGHAT, CDR2 FQNNGV. DNA of the CDR3: TGTGCCAGCAGCTTAGGCGTCCCGAATAGTGAGCAGTTCTTC. This gives the protein CASSLGVPNSEQFF.

Turning to this clonotype: No conserved phenylalanine or tryptophan ends this CDR3, so it is likely a read error. The chain recombines TRBV4-3 with TRBJ2-1; D remains unclear. Germline CDR1 is LGHNA and CDR2 is YSLEER. V was trimmed by 0 bases and J by 5 bases, leaving 14 bases between them. The CDR3 runs 16 residues. This CDR3 is CASSQDRSVMHNEQFS. For the CDR3, the DNA is TGCGCCAGCAGCCAAGATCGGAGCGTGATGCACAATGAGCAGTTCTCC.

Sample share makes this clonotype medium-sized. The chain joins TRBV12-3 or TRBV12-4 to TRBJ2-1; possible D gene TRBD2, 6 bases. This CDR3 contains 13 residues. The germline V and J ends were trimmed by 5 bases and 9 bases, with 14 bases remaining between them. The CDR3 is CASSPRGRGEQFF. The CDR3, as DNA: TGTGCCAGCAGTCCCAGAGGGCGGGGTGAGCAGTTCTTC.

This clonotype was recorded only once. Its ends do not fully match the called genes, so a read error is possible. The chain recombines TRBV12-3 or TRBV12-4 with TRBJ1-5; maybe TRBD1 (6 bases). CDR3 size: 15 residues. The CDR3 sequence: CASSRDTAINQPQHF. The CDR3 DNA sequence: TGTGCCAGCTCGCGGGACACCGCAATAAATCAGCCCCAGCACTTT.

The rearrangement uses TRBV9 and TRBJ2-7; D is possibly TRBD1 or TRBD2 (5 bases each). CDR1 SGDLS and CDR2 YYNGEE come from the germline V gene. Trimming shortened V by 6 bases and J by 0 bases, and 16 bases separated the two germline ends. The CDR3 runs to 15 residues. CDR3: CASTPGTLSSYEQYF. The CDR3 DNA reads TGTGCCAGCACCCCCGGGACCCTGAGCTCCTACGAGCAGTACTTC.

With respect to this clonotype: The CDR3 does not close with the conserved phenylalanine or tryptophan, likely indicating a read error. The V gene is TRBV10-2, the J gene TRBJ2-7; 9 bases map to TRBD1. The CDR3 runs to 14 residues. After removal of 9 bases from V and 4 bases from J, the junction contained 10 bases not matched to a gene. Germline V CDR1 and CDR2: WSHSY, SAAADI. The CDR3 DNA reads TGCGCCAGTACCGAGACAGGGGGGGGATACGAGCAGTACTCC. It codes for CASTETGGGYEQYS.

This clonotype has only a few counts. The V gene is TRBV10-1, the J gene TRBJ2-2; D is uncertain. The CDR3 is 14 residues long. V lost 8 bases, J lost 3 bases, and 13 bases lay in between. In germline, CDR1 is WNHNN, CDR2 SYGVQD (reference sequence). The CDR3 bases are TGCGCCAGCCCCGACGGCACGGACACCGGGGAGCTGTTTTTT. Encoded protein: CASPDGTDTGELFF.

With respect to this clonotype: This CDR3 is missing its conserved last phenylalanine or tryptophan, likely due to a read error. The V and J genes are TRBV5-1 and TRBJ2-3; TRBD2 might be the D (6 bases). Looked up from germline, CDR1 is SGHRS and CDR2 is YFSETQ. There are 13 residues in the CDR3. CDR3 residues: CASSLDAGDTQYY. In DNA form, the CDR3 reads TGCGCCAGCAGTTTGGACGCGGGGGATACGCAGTATTAT.

On this clonotype: A read error may be the cause here, since a much bigger clone is one base away. The chain recombines TRBV27 with TRBJ2-7, with D tentatively TRBD2 (6 bases). Germline values: CDR1 MNHEY, CDR2 SMNVEV (reference sequence). Trimming stripped 8 bases from V and 2 bases from J, with 19 bases between. The CDR3 extends over 15 amino acids. The DNA of the CDR3 is TGTGCCAGCGGATGTGCGGGGAGTAGCACCTACGAGCAGTACTTC. As protein: CASGCAGSSTYEQYF.

This clonotype is judged medium-sized. The chain has TRBV6-6 and TRBJ1-6; 9 bases are a match to TRBD1. The ends lost 6 bases at V and 7 bases at J; junction bases unmatched: 7. This CDR3 is 15 amino acids long. The V gene's germline CDR1 is MNHNY and CDR2 SVGAGI (reference sequence). The CDR3 is CASSLGTGRNSPLHF. Written as DNA, the CDR3 is TGTGCCAGCAGCCTGGGGACAGGGAGGAATTCACCCCTCCACTTT.

In the case of this clonotype: A read error is likely, as this CDR3 ends without the conserved phenylalanine or tryptophan. The chain employs TRBV6-1 and TRBJ2-4; D perhaps matches TRBD2 (5 bases). V lost 6 bases and J lost 2, with 20 bases in between. This CDR3 comprises 17 residues. Germline-derived CDR1 and CDR2 are MNHNS and SASEGT. The CDR3 sequence: CASSGALFGVTKNIQYL. CDR3 nucleotides: TGTGCCAGCAGCGGAGCCTTATTCGGGGTAACCAAAAACATTCAGTACCTC.

For this clonotype: The missing conserved phenylalanine or tryptophan at the end of this CDR3 makes a read error likely. The chain carries TRBV12-3 or TRBV12-4 and TRBJ2-1, with D unclear. Trimming pared 7 bases from V and 7 bases from J, leaving 20 bases between. This CDR3 has 15 residues. CDR3 in DNA: TGTGCCAGCACCCACGGTAGGAGACTTCTTAATGAGCAGTTCCTC. Protein sequence: CASTHGRRLLNEQFL.

Worth noting for this clonotype: Given the absence of the conserved phenylalanine or tryptophan at the CDR3 end, a read error is likely. The gene calls are TRBV6-2 or TRBV6-3 and TRBJ1-5; a weak D match, TRBD1 (5 bases). From germline, CDR1 is MNHEY and CDR2 SVGEGT. CDR3 size: 18 residues. CDR3 amino acids: CTSSYGWSGGGGNQPQHL. The CDR3, as DNA: TGTACCAGCAGTTACGGATGGTCGGGTGGAGGGGGCAATCAGCCCCAGCATCTT.

The chain links TRBV29-1 to TRBJ2-2; TRBD2 is a possible D gene (5 bases). V was pared by 4 bases and J by 15 bases, with 27 bases between. CDR3 length: 15 residues. In germline, CDR1 is SQVTM, CDR2 ANQGSEA. The CDR3 coding sequence is TGCAGCGTTGGGAATAGCGCGGCGAACACCGGGGAATTGTTTTTT. Translating gives CSVGNSAANTGELFF.

With regard to this clonotype: The germline gene is not matched at one end of the junction; a read error may be the cause. The rearrangement joins TRBV5-1 to TRBJ2-1; weak D call: TRBD1 (5 bases). The CDR3 runs to 12 residues. Germline loops: CDR1 SGHRS, CDR2 YFSETQ. The CDR3 sequence: CARSSYRGEQFF. In nucleotides, the CDR3 is TGCGCCAGGAGCTCCTATAGGGGCGAGCAGTTCTTC.

Details on this clonotype: Sequence at one end of the junction differs from germline and may be a read error. CDR3 residues: CVSSLIGTGVNEQFF. The CDR3 nucleotides read TGTGTCAGCAGCCTAATCGGGACAGGGGTCAATGAGCAGTTCTTC. The chain is built from TRBV7-8 and TRBJ2-1; 10 bases match TRBD1. Germline loops: CDR1 SGHVS, CDR2 FQNEAQ. The CDR3 runs 15 residues.

About this clonotype: A read error may account for a junction end that differs from germline. The rearrangement joins TRBV29-1 to TRBJ2-2, with D possibly matching TRBD2 (6 bases). Germline CDR1 reads SQVTM; CDR2 reads ANQGSEA. This CDR3 contains 13 residues. This chain's CDR3 is CSVEGEAGWELFF. The CDR3 DNA is TGCAGCGTTGAAGGGGAGGCGGGCTGGGAGCTGTTTTTC.

This clonotype was picked up one time. Relative to the germline gene, one junction end is altered; a read error may explain this. The V and J genes are TRBV11-2 and TRBJ2-7; D remains ambiguous. The length of the CDR3 is 12 residues. CDR1 SGHAT and CDR2 FQNNGV come from the germline V gene. The CDR3 is CAISLSGFKQYF. The CDR3 region has the DNA TGTGCCATCAGCTTGTCAGGCTTCAAGCAATATTTC.

Details on this clonotype: This is likely a read error, given that the CDR3 carries no conserved phenylalanine or tryptophan at its end. The CDR3 sequence: CASSTDSDTGKLFL. CDR3 coding DNA: TGTGCCAGCAGCACAGACTCGGATACCGGGAAGCTGTTTCTT. The rearrangement uses TRBV11-2 and TRBJ2-2, with D maybe TRBD2 (5 bases). The CDR3 runs to 14 residues. The germline V gene has CDR1 SGHAT and CDR2 FQNNGV.

V usage is TRBV29-1 and J usage is TRBJ2-1; D tentatively reads TRBD1 or TRBD2 (5 bases each). The V end was cut by 4 bases, the J end by 8 bases, with 15 bases between. The CDR3 totals 13 residues. Germline CDR1 reads SQVTM; CDR2 reads ANQGSEA. For the CDR3, the DNA is TGCAGCGTTGGACCTCTTAGAGGGGATGAGCAGTTCTTC. Protein: CSVGPLRGDEQFF.